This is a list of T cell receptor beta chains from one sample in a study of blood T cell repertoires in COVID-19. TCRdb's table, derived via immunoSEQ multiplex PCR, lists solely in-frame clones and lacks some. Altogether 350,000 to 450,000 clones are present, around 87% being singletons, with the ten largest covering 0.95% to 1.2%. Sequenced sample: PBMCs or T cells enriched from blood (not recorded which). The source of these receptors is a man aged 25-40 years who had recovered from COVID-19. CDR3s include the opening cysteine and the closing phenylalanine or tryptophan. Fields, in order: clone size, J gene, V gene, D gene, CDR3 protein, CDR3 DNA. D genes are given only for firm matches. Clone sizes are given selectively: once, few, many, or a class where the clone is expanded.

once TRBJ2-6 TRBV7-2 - CASSPEIGHSSGANVLTF TGTGCCAGCAGCCCGGAAATAGGACACAGCTCTGGGGCCAACGTCCTGACTTTC
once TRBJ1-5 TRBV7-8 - CASSLAYGNQPQHF TGTGCCAGCAGCTTAGCGTACGGGAATCAGCCCCAGCATTTT
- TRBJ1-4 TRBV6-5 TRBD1 CASISQGLANEKLFF TGTGCCAGCATCTCACAGGGGTTGGCTAATGAAAAACTGTTTTTT
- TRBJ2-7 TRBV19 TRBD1 CASSNDREPSYEQYF TGTGCCAGTAGTAATGACAGGGAACCCTCCTACGAGCAGTACTTC
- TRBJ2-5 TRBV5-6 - CASSWTGVETQYF TGTGCCAGCAGCTGGACTGGGGTTGAGACCCAGTACTTC
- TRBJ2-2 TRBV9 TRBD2 CASSVRAGGTGELFF TGTGCCAGCAGCGTAAGGGCGGGAGGAACCGGGGAGCTGTTTTTT
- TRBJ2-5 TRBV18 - CASSPTSETQYF TGTGCCAGCTCACCAACGAGCGAGACCCAGTACTTC
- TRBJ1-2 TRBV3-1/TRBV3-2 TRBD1 CASSQSTGVNGYTF TGTGCCAGCAGCCAGTCTACAGGGGTCAACGGCTACACCTTC
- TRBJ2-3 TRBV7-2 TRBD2 CASSLLAGVADTQYF TGTGCCAGCAGCTTACTAGCGGGAGTCGCAGATACGCAGTATTTT
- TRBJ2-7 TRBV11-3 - CASSLGSYEQYF TGTGCCAGCAGCTTAGGGAGCTACGAGCAGTACTTC
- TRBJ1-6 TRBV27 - CASSLGRTGGNSPLHF TGTGCCAGCAGTTTAGGGCGGACGGGGGGAAATTCACCCCTCCACTTT
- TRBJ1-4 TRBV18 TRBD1 CASSPKTGGHNEKLFF TGTGCCAGCTCACCTAAGACAGGGGGACATAATGAAAAACTGTTTTTT
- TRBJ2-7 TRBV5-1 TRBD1 CASSLASTTGGSYEQYF TGCGCCAGCAGCTTGGCGAGTACCACAGGGGGATCCTACGAGCAGTACTTC
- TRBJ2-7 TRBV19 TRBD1 CASSIGQGVYEQYF TGTGCCAGTAGTATCGGACAGGGGGTATACGAGCAGTACTTC
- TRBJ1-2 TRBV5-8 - CASSPRGGYGYTF TGTGCCAGCAGCCCGCGGGGAGGCTATGGCTACACCTTC
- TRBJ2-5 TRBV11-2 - CASSLAPKELQETQYF TGTGCCAGCAGCTTAGCCCCCAAGGAGCTACAAGAGACCCAGTACTTC
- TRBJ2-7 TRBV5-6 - CASSNPRQVAYEQYF TGTGCCAGCAGTAATCCCCGACAGGTAGCCTACGAGCAGTACTTC
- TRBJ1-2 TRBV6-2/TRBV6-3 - CASSFGMEVGGYTF TGTGCCAGCAGTTTTGGGATGGAGGTTGGTGGCTACACCTTC
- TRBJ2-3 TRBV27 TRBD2 CASSLTTSGNSDTQYF TGTGCCAGCAGTTTAACGACTAGCGGGAACTCAGATACGCAGTATTTT
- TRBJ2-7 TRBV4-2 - CASSPRVGLSYEQYF TGTGCCAGCAGCCCCCGGGTGGGGCTCTCCTACGAGCAGTACTTC
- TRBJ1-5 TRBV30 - CAWSTPGSNQPQHF TGTGCCTGGAGCACCCCAGGGAGCAATCAGCCCCAGCATTTT
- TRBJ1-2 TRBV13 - CACSRGFGDYGYTF TGTGCCTGCTCCCGGGGATTTGGGGACTATGGCTACACCTTC
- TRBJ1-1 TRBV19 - CASSDRWRNTEAFF TGTGCCAGTAGTGACAGGTGGAGGAACACTGAAGCTTTCTTT
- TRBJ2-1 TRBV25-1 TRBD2 CASSEGLGYNEQFF TGTGCCAGCAGTGAGGGACTAGGTTACAATGAGCAGTTCTTC
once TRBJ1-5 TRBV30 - CAWSPQGGLKWQPQHF TGTGCCTGGAGCCCCCAGGGAGGGCTGAAGTGGCAGCCCCAGCATTTT
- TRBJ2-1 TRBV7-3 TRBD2 CASSLLGASGRDEQFF TGTGCCAGCAGCCTCTTGGGGGCTAGCGGGAGGGATGAGCAGTTCTTC
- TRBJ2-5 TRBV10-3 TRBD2 CAIQTSLLETQYF TGTGCCATCCAGACTAGCTTGTTGGAGACCCAGTACTTC
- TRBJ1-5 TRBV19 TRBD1 CASNKPGQGNQPQHF TGTGCCAGTAACAAACCGGGACAGGGGAATCAGCCCCAGCATTTT
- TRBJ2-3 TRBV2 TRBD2 CASSSSLAGADTQYF TGTGCCAGCAGTAGTTCGCTAGCGGGAGCAGATACGCAGTATTTT
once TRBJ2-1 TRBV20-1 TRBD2 CSAGVAWTSGRIHEQFF TGCAGTGCTGGTGTGGCGTGGACTAGCGGGAGAATCCATGAGCAGTTCTTC
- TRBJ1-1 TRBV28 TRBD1 CASLGQGALPAFF TGTGCCAGTTTGGGACAGGGGGCGTTACCAGCTTTCTTT
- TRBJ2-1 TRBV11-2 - CASRGSVSYNEQFF TGTGCCAGCAGAGGGAGTGTAAGCTACAATGAGCAGTTCTTC
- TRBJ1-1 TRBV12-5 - CASEKPGTEAFF TGTGCTAGTGAAAAACCGGGGACTGAAGCTTTCTTT
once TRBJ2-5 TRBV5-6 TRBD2 CASSGWGGETQYF TGTGCCAGCAGCGGTTGGGGGGGAGAGACCCAGTACTTC
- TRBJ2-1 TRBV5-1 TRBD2 CASSAGGQAGVYNEQFF TGCGCCAGCAGCGCCGGGGGTCAGGCGGGAGTGTACAATGAGCAGTTCTTC
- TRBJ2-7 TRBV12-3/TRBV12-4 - CASSYGESEQYF TGTGCCAGCAGCTACGGGGAGTCCGAGCAGTACTTC
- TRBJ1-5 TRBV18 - CASSPQGSNQPQHF TGTGCCAGCTCACCTCAGGGAAGCAATCAGCCCCAGCATTTT